These 6 T cell receptor beta chains share one sample of origin, sequenced in a study of cytomegalovirus exposure and HLA in healthy donors. Use of 60 Vbeta and 13 Jbeta primers characterized the PCR. Assay used: immunoSEQ multiplex PCR; TCRdb lists only in-frame clones, some missing. The repertoire consists of fewer than 200,000 clones, with about 65% occurring once and the leading ten covering approximately 2.8%. The sample comprised PBMCs. The receptors originated from a woman aged 25-40 years in good health and CMV-seronegative.

This clone was found once. One end of the junction fails to match germline, which may point to a read error. The chain carries TRBV6-5 and TRBJ1-2; maybe TRBD1 (6 bases). Germline V gene lookup returns CDR1 MNHEY and CDR2 SVGAGI. The CDR3 contains 15 residues. The CDR3 sequence: CASSYSAKGVYGYPF. The CDR3 nucleotides are TGTGCCAGCAGTTACTCCGCTAAGGGGGTCTATGGCTACCCCTTC.

The chain recombines TRBV5-4 with TRBJ2-1, with D tentatively TRBD2 (5 bases). V shed 7 bases and J shed 2 bases, with 13 bases lying between them. The CDR3 loop spans 14 amino acids. Germline assignment: CDR1 SGHNT and CDR2 YYREEE (reference sequence). CDR3 in amino acids: CASESGTTYNEQFF. DNA for the CDR3: TGTGCCAGCGAATCGGGAACAACCTACAATGAGCAGTTCTTC.

The chain recombines TRBV12-5 with TRBJ1-3; D is ambiguous. The CDR3 totals 16 residues. Germline-derived CDR1 and CDR2 are LGHNT and FRNRAP. The V end lost 5 bases, the J end lost 0 bases, and 14 bases lay between the germline ends. The CDR3 DNA follows: TGTGCTAGTGGTCCGCCCCTCGGAGGCTCTGGAAACACCATATATTTT. Translation gives CASGPPLGGSGNTIYF.

This clone is a singleton in its sample. In nucleotides, the CDR3 is TGTGCCAGCAGTCTATTTCAGGGGGCCTCTGAAGCTTTCTTT. Translation: CASSLFQGASEAFF. The rearrangement uses TRBV28 and TRBJ1-1; 8 bases match TRBD1. Trimming at V came to 5 bases and at J to 6 bases, leaving 8 bases not matched to a gene. Germline CDR1 reads MDHEN; CDR2 reads SYDVKM. CDR3 size: 14 residues.

This clone was found once. The V call is TRBV10-3, the J call TRBJ1-3, with a tentative D call TRBD1 (6 bases). Germline CDR1 and CDR2: ENHRY and SYGVKD. CDR3 length: 13 residues. Trimming removed 6 bases from V and 2 bases from J, with 8 bases in between. CDR3 protein: CAIRGTTGNTIYF. DNA of the CDR3: TGTGCCATCAGGGGGACAACTGGAAACACCATATATTTT.

The rearrangement links TRBV5-6 to TRBJ2-6; D gene unclear. The CDR3 length is 14 residues. CDR1 and CDR2 (germline): SGHDT, YYEEEE. V lost 3 bases to trimming and J lost 2 bases, with 6 bases between them. The CDR3 region is CASSSRPGANVLTF. The CDR3 coding sequence is TGTGCCAGCAGCTCTAGACCTGGGGCCAACGTCCTGACTTTC.